This entry is about one T cell receptor beta chain. This CDR3 contains 15 residues. CDR1 and CDR2 from the germline V gene are LNHDA and SQIVND (reference sequence). V lost 4 bases and J lost 1, with 11 bases in between. This entry is derived from a study of T cell responses to AZD1222 COVID-19 vaccine. Here immunoSEQ multiplex PCR was the method, and the copy in TCRdb shows in-frame clones only, minus some. Of some 170,000 clones listed, about 89% are singletons. The chain combines TRBV19 with TRBJ1-5, with no clear D. The TCR comes from an adult in good health. Sample: peripheral blood, taken on day 0 of AZD1222 vaccination. Written as DNA, the CDR3 is TGTGCCAGTAGTACCCATCTGGGGAGCAATCAGCCCCAGCATTTT. As protein: CASSTHLGSNQPQHF.